This T cell receptor (beta chain) was retrieved from a study of cytomegalovirus exposure and HLA in healthy donors. Overall study context: HLA-typed donors were the source of about 85 million unique TCRs held in an early data release.

Study-wide findings and caveats: TCR beta sequences reportedly predicted most subjects' HLA-A and HLA-B alleles accurately.

Germline V gene sequence: CDR1 SNHLY, CDR2 FYNNEI. The CDR3 has 13 residues. V was pared by 6 bases and J by 3 bases, with 8 bases between. PCR involved 60 Vbeta and 13 Jbeta primers. Original handling: Later, 65 million to 85 million unique TCR beta chains were counted in an analysis, and approximately 10 million of them were shared. Only in-frame clones appear in the TCRdb table, and some are missing; sequencing was by immunoSEQ multiplex PCR. V and J calls and clone size come straight from that table; D and trimming were deduced from the DNA. The data show over 75,000 clones, with roughly 66% seen just once and under 2.5% held by the top ten. Notes on this clone: Its specificity is not known.

The sequence derives from a man younger than 40 in good health and CMV-seronegative. The sequencing input was PBMCs. The chain links TRBV2 to TRBJ2-2; D not certain. The CDR3 region is CASRDIYTGELFF. The CDR3, as DNA: TGTGCCAGCAGAGACATCTACACCGGGGAGCTGTTTTTT.